This is a list of T cell receptor beta chains from one sample in a study of cytomegalovirus exposure and HLA in healthy donors. Assay used: immunoSEQ multiplex PCR; TCRdb lists only in-frame clones, some missing. The sample yields about 200,000 clones, about 82% seen once. The sequencing input was PBMCs. The receptor set was obtained from a young man in good health and CMV-seronegative. Each CDR3 is given without its conserved first and last residue.

len	j_gene	v_gene	CDR3aa
12	TRBJ1-2	TRBV7-8	ASSLATGDYGYT
14	TRBJ2-5	TRBV18	ASSPSGRGRTETQY
12	TRBJ1-1	TRBV5-4	ASSPGGGATEAF
12	TRBJ2-4	TRBV19	ASSIRTSEHIQY
10	TRBJ2-7	TRBV6-4	ASSLASGEQY
13	TRBJ2-5	TRBV29-1	SVIGQGGYQETQY
13	TRBJ1-5	TRBV6-6	ASSLGGARNQPQH
16	TRBJ1-1	TRBV5-6	ASSLVAQGAGWEAEAF
14	TRBJ1-2	TRBV9	ASSVTGTGLGVGYT
13	TRBJ2-7	TRBV19	ASSSGTASSYEQY
14	TRBJ2-7	TRBV28	ASASRILKGGTEQY
12	TRBJ2-7	TRBV27	ASSFDSSSYEQY
15	TRBJ2-3	TRBV9	ASSVEGLAGAEDTQY
14	TRBJ2-5	TRBV28	ASSSWTSGGRETQY
12	TRBJ2-7	TRBV5-4	ASSWGTSSYEQY
15	TRBJ1-2	TRBV4-1	ASSQDVSAAGRYGYT
11	TRBJ2-7	TRBV28	ASSWGQSYEQY
13	TRBJ1-4	TRBV4-2	ASSQDRGVNEKLF
11	TRBJ2-3	TRBV4-1	ASSQEVIATQY
13	TRBJ2-1	TRBV5-1	ASSRSGVSPNEQF
12	TRBJ2-1	TRBV10-3	AISEGDRDNEQF
13	TRBJ2-3	TRBV29-1	SVKPASGGPDTQY
11	TRBJ1-5	TRBV6-5	VSRSRENQPQH
11	TRBJ2-1	TRBV6-5	ASSYSQLNEQF
16	TRBJ2-7	TRBV4-1	ASSQDQRPGQTFGEQY
11	TRBJ2-7	TRBV5-1	ASSGGQGYEQY